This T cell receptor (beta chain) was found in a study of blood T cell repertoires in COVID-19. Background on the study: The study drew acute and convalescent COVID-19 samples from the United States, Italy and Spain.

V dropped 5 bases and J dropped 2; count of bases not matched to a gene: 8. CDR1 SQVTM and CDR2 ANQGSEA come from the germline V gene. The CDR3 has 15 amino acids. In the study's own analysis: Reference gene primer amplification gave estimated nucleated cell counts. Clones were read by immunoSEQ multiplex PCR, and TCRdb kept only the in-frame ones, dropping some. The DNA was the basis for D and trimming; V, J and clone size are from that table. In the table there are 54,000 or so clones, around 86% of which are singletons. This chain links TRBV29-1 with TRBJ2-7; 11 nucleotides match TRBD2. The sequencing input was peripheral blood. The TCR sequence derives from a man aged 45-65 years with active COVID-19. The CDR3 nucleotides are TGCAGCGTTTACCTGACTAGCGGGGAAACCTACGAGCAGTACTTC. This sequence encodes CSVYLTSGETYEQYF.